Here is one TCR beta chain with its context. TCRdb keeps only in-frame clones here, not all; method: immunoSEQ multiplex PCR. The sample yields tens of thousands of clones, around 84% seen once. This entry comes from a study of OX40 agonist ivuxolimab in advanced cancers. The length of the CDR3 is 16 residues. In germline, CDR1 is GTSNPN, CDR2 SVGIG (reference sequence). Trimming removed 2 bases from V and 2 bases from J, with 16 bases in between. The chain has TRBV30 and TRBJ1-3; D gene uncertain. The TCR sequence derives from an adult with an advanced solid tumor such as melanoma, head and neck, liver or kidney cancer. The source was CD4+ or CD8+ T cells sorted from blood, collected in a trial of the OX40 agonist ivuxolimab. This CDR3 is CAWSLSHFQTGNTIYF. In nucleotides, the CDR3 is TGTGCCTGGAGTCTCAGCCATTTCCAGACTGGAAACACCATATATTTT.